These T cell receptor beta chains were read from a single sample in a study of immune heterogeneity within non-small cell lung tumors. TCRdb ran MiXCR on the multiplex PCR reads and lists one entry per CDR3 protein. The sample yields some 31,000 distinct CDR3 sequences, 25% to 30% seen once. Sequencing was performed on lung tumor tissue. The receptors stem from a man aged 35-49 years with non-small cell lung cancer. Each CDR3 is given with its conserved first and last residue. The D gene is left open where the match is weak. Expanded clones are given a class, and other clones once, few, many or no size at all.

d_call	v_call	clone_size	j_call	cdr3_nt	cdr3_aa
-	TRBV19	-	TRBJ1-3	TGTGACAGTAGTTATGGAAACACCATATATTTT	CDSSYGNTIYF
TRBD1	TRBV14	few	TRBJ1-3	TGTGCCAGCAGCCACCGGGACAGGGGAAACACCATATATTTT	CASSHRDRGNTIYF
-	TRBV20-1	many	TRBJ1-2	TGCAGTGCTAGAGATTATGGGGCGACCTATGGCTACACCTTC	CSARDYGATYGYTF
TRBD2	TRBV20-1	many	TRBJ2-4	TGCAGTGCTAGGTCCCGACTAGCGGGGGACATTCAGTACTTC	CSARSRLAGDIQYF
-	TRBV5-6	-	TRBJ2-7	TGTGCCAGCAGCTGGGCGACAGGCTACGAGCAGTACTTC	CASSWATGYEQYF
-	TRBV19	medium-sized	TRBJ2-7	TGTGCCAGTAGTATAGCTGGGGTGGCGAGCGAGCAGTACTTC	CASSIAGVASEQYF
TRBD1	TRBV18	-	TRBJ2-2	TGTGCCAGCTCAGCCGGGACAGGGAACACCGGGGAGCTGTTTTTT	CASSAGTGNTGELFF
-	TRBV6-1	many	TRBJ1-2	TGTGCCAGCAGTGAACTGATCCTGAAGGGCTATGGCTACACCTTC	CASSELILKGYGYTF
-	TRBV7-8	-	TRBJ2-2	TGTGCCAGCGGCTTAGAAGAGTCTGGGGCCGGGGAGCTGTTTTTT	CASGLEESGAGELFF
-	TRBV4-2	-	TRBJ2-2	TGTGCCAGCAGCCAAGGACAGTCGAGGCGGGAGCTGTTTTTT	CASSQGQSRRELFF
-	TRBV6-2/TRBV6-3	few	TRBJ2-7	TGTGCCAGCAGCTGGGACGGACATTTCTCGGGTCGACTAACGTCAGTAGAGCAGTACTTC	CASSWDGHFSGRLTSVEQYF
-	TRBV2	-	TRBJ2-3	TGTGCCAGCAGTGAAGCTCGAGGGGGTACGCAGTATTTT	CASSEARGGTQYF
-	TRBV5-1	many	TRBJ2-1	TGCGCCAGCAGGGGAAGCTACAATGAGCAGTTCTTC	CASRGSYNEQFF
TRBD2	TRBV20-1	-	TRBJ2-7	TGCAGTGCTAGACCGGTGACTAGCCACGAGCAGTACTTC	CSARPVTSHEQYF
-	TRBV7-3	-	TRBJ2-3	TGTGCCAGCAGCCACGCAGGGGAGCGGACAGATACGCAGTATTTT	CASSHAGERTDTQYF
-	TRBV7-3	-	TRBJ1-6	TGTGCCAGCAGCTTAACGGGGGGATCCAATTCACCCCTCCACTTT	CASSLTGGSNSPLHF
-	TRBV5-1	-	TRBJ2-5	TGCGCCAGCAGCTGGATGATAGCTAATAGAGAGACCCAGTACTTC	CASSWMIANRETQYF
-	TRBV3-1	-	TRBJ2-1	TGTGCCAGCAGCCAAGGCGGCCGGGGGCAGTTCTTC	CASSQGGRGQFF
TRBD1	TRBV19	-	TRBJ2-3	TGTGCCAGTAGTCGAGGGGGCAGCACAGATATGCAGTATTTT	CASSRGGSTDMQYF
-	TRBV20-1	many	TRBJ1-6	TGCAGTGCTAGCGGAGGACTTAATTCACCCCTCCACTTT	CSASGGLNSPLHF
TRBD1	TRBV12-3/TRBV12-4	many	TRBJ1-5	TGTGCCAGCAGGGGCAGGGGGAGCAATCAGCCCCAGCATTTT	CASRGRGSNQPQHF
-	TRBV9	-	TRBJ1-3	TGTGCCAGCAGCCCTTGGGGTCGATCCTCTGGAAACACCATATATTTT	CASSPWGRSSGNTIYF
TRBD2	TRBV20-1	many	TRBJ2-7	TGCAGTGCTCTCGGGGAGGGGACCTACGAGCAGTACTTC	CSALGEGTYEQYF
TRBD1	TRBV2	-	TRBJ2-5	TGTGCCAGCGGACAACCCGGGACAGGGGGAATACTTCAAGAGACCCAGTACTTC	CASGQPGTGGILQETQYF
-	TRBV7-6	-	TRBJ2-1	TGTGCCAGCAGCCACGGACCCCTCGAAATCAATGAGCAGTTCTTC	CASSHGPLEINEQFF
-	TRBV5-8	many	TRBJ1-5	TGTGCCAGCAGCTGGGGACCCCCGAATCAGCCCCAGCATTTT	CASSWGPPNQPQHF
-	TRBV2	many	TRBJ1-1	TGTGCCAGCAGTGACAAATGGCTCGTCCAGGGCCCCACTGAAGCTTTCTTT	CASSDKWLVQGPTEAFF
TRBD2	TRBV2	many	TRBJ2-1	TGTGCCAGCAGATCGTCGACTAGCGGGGTGAATGAGCAGTTCTTC	CASRSSTSGVNEQFF
TRBD2	TRBV11-2	many	TRBJ2-5	TGTGCCAGCAGCTTAGCCCTGATGTCGGGCGGGAGTCGAGAGACCCAGTACTTC	CASSLALMSGGSRETQYF
-	TRBV14	-	TRBJ2-4	TGTGCCAGCAGCAACATTGGGGCCAAAAACATTAAGTACTTC	CASSNIGAKNIKYF
TRBD1	TRBV6-4	-	TRBJ2-2	TGTGCCAGCAGTGACACAGGGGAGAACACCGGGGAGCTGTTTTTT	CASSDTGENTGELFF
TRBD2	TRBV6-1	many	TRBJ2-7	TGTGCCAGCAGTTACCAGGGTAGCGGGAGCGGGTACGAGCAGTACTTC	CASSYQGSGSGYEQYF
TRBD1	TRBV10-3	-	TRBJ1-4	TGTGCCACCCGGGACAGGGAGGAAAAACTGTTTTTT	CATRDREEKLFF
TRBD2	TRBV20-1	-	TRBJ2-1	TGCAGTGCTAGAGGGGGGCGGGAGGGTAATGAGCAGTTCTTC	CSARGGREGNEQFF
-	TRBV30	-	TRBJ2-7	TGTGCCTGCTCCTCGTTGAACGAGCAGTACTTC	CACSSLNEQYF
-	TRBV15	many	TRBJ2-3	TGTGCCACCAGCCACAGACGGATTAGCACAGATACGCAGTATTTT	CATSHRRISTDTQYF
-	TRBV2	once	TRBJ2-3	TGTGCCAGCACCCGACTAGGACGCGCAGATACGCAGTATTTT	CASTRLGRADTQYF
-	TRBV3-1	-	TRBJ1-2	TGTGCCAGCAGCCAAGACCTCAGGGCCGGATACACCTTC	CASSQDLRAGYTF
-	TRBV6-1	-	TRBJ1-2	TGTGCCAGCAGTCCCTCTGTGGGCACGGGTAAAAACTATGGCTACACCTTC	CASSPSVGTGKNYGYTF
-	TRBV6-2/TRBV6-3	many	TRBJ2-1	TGTGCCAGCAGTTACACCGACGGCTCGACGCAGTTCTTC	CASSYTDGSTQFF
-	TRBV19	medium-sized	TRBJ1-2	TGTGCCAGTAAAACTCACCCCGGGAAGGACTATGGCTACACCTTC	CASKTHPGKDYGYTF
-	TRBV6-1	few	TRBJ2-3	TGTGCCAGCACTCCGGGGGACACTAGCACAGATACGCAGTATTTT	CASTPGDTSTDTQYF
-	TRBV6-4	-	TRBJ2-3	TGTGCCAGCAGTGTAAGGGTACGAGATAGGCAGTATTTT	CASSVRVRDRQYF
-	TRBV12-3/TRBV12-4	many	TRBJ1-2	TGTGCCAGCACCCCCCCCGGAGGGAGCTATGGCTACACCTTC	CASTPPGGSYGYTF
-	TRBV30	few	TRBJ2-1	TGTGCCTGGAGTGTAATAAGGGCTAATGAGCAGTTCTTC	CAWSVIRANEQFF
TRBD2	TRBV6-2/TRBV6-3	few	TRBJ2-1	TGTGCCAGCAGCCAATTGGCGGGAGGGCCCTACAATGAGCAGTTCTTC	CASSQLAGGPYNEQFF
-	TRBV2	many	TRBJ1-5	TGTGCCAGCAGAAAGGAGTTGGGAAATCAGCCCCAGCATTTT	CASRKELGNQPQHF
-	TRBV19	many	TRBJ1-5	TGTGCCAGTACCCTGCCGGCAGGGAGTCAGCCCCAGCATTTT	CASTLPAGSQPQHF
-	TRBV5-1	few	TRBJ2-3	TGCGCCAGCAGCTACAGGACGGGATCTGATACGCAGTATTTT	CASSYRTGSDTQYF
-	TRBV7-9	-	TRBJ1-1	TGTGCCAGCAGCCACGAATTAGGGCCGAACACTGAAGCTTTCTTT	CASSHELGPNTEAFF
-	TRBV20-1	many	TRBJ2-5	TGCAGTGCTGACCTCAATACTAGGATGAAGACCCAGTACTTC	CSADLNTRMKTQYF
-	TRBV20-1	few	TRBJ2-7	TGCAGTGCTAGTGGCTCACCTGTACGGGCTGGGTCCTACGAGCAGTACTTC	CSASGSPVRAGSYEQYF
-	TRBV19	few	TRBJ1-1	TGTGCCACAAGATGGAACACTGAAGCTTTCTTT	CATRWNTEAFF
-	TRBV18	-	TRBJ1-6	TGTGCCAGCTCACCAGTGGAGTTGTCGCCCCTCCACTTT	CASSPVELSPLHF
-	TRBV19	-	TRBJ2-7	TGTGCCAGTAGTATCTCAATAACCTCCTACGAGCAGTACTTC	CASSISITSYEQYF
TRBD1	TRBV7-9	-	TRBJ2-1	TGTGCCAGCAGCTTACAGGGGGATGAGCAGTTCTTC	CASSLQGDEQFF
-	TRBV30	-	TRBJ1-1	TGTGCCTGGAGTGGGGGGGCCTGGAGCACTGAAGCTTTCTTT	CAWSGGAWSTEAFF